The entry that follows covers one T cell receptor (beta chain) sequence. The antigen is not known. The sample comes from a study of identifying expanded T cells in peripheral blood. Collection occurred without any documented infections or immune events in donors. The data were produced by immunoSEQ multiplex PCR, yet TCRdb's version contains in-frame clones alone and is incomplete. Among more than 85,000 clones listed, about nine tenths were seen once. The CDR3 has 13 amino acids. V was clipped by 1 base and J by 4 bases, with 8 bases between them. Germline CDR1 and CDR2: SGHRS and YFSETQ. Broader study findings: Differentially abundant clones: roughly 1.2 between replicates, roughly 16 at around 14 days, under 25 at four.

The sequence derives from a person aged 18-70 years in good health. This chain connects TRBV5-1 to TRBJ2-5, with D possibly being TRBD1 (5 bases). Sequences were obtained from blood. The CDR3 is CASSLRGGETQYF. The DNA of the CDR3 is TGCGCCAGCAGCTTGAGGGGCGGAGAGACCCAGTACTTC.